Listed below are T cell receptor beta chains from one sample, sequenced in a study of T cells expressing NK-cell markers. TCRdb re-called the 5' RACE reads, yielding one record per CDR3 amino acid sequence without DNA. The table counts almost 450,000 distinct CDR3 sequences; approximately 7% lies in the top ten. What was sequenced was blood T cells: a sorted CD56 or NKG2C T cell subset, CD4+ or CD8+ T cells, or bulk PBMC T cells (not recorded which). The receptors were gathered from a woman between 18 and 69 years old in good health. CDR3s include the opening cysteine and the closing phenylalanine or tryptophan. Each record gives: J gene, V gene, CDR3 protein.

j_call: TRBJ2-6; v_call: TRBV4-2; cdr3_aa: CASSQLQASGANVLTF
j_call: TRBJ2-1; v_call: TRBV24-1; cdr3_aa: CATRGEGGRGNEQFF
j_call: TRBJ1-3; v_call: TRBV7-2; cdr3_aa: CASSQDGGSGNTIYF
j_call: TRBJ2-1; v_call: TRBV23-1; cdr3_aa: CASSQSARKSGRNNEQFF
j_call: TRBJ2-3; v_call: TRBV25-1; cdr3_aa: CASSESGRPTGQDTQYF
j_call: TRBJ1-4; v_call: TRBV4-3; cdr3_aa: CASSQAEKLTTNEKLFF
j_call: TRBJ1-4; v_call: TRBV7-2; cdr3_aa: CASSSGIRGFSEKLFF
j_call: TRBJ2-1; v_call: TRBV6-5; cdr3_aa: CASSLTKRAPKPDEQFF
j_call: TRBJ2-1; v_call: TRBV7-2; cdr3_aa: CASSRTGTTYNEQFF
j_call: TRBJ1-6; v_call: TRBV20-1; cdr3_aa: CSARVGAGGSPLHF
j_call: TRBJ2-1; v_call: TRBV20-1; cdr3_aa: CSARASGGKYYNEQFF
j_call: TRBJ1-1; v_call: TRBV21-1; cdr3_aa: CASSKVGTDTEAFF
j_call: TRBJ2-1; v_call: TRBV6-1; cdr3_aa: CASRSAGGFDEQFF
j_call: TRBJ2-1; v_call: TRBV11-2; cdr3_aa: CASSLWGPNEQFF
j_call: TRBJ2-7; v_call: TRBV11-2; cdr3_aa: CASSLDPLAGVLEEGRYF
j_call: TRBJ2-2; v_call: TRBV5-4; cdr3_aa: CASSLVNQGSGELFF
j_call: TRBJ2-1; v_call: TRBV20-1; cdr3_aa: CSASGRGPHEQFF
j_call: TRBJ2-5; v_call: TRBV4-3; cdr3_aa: CASSQERTSSETQYF
j_call: TRBJ2-4; v_call: TRBV11-2; cdr3_aa: CASSLDLGTKNIQYF
j_call: TRBJ1-2; v_call: TRBV5-1; cdr3_aa: CASSLGTDPNYGYTF
j_call: TRBJ1-1; v_call: TRBV20-1; cdr3_aa: CSAFDRGPNTEAFF
j_call: TRBJ2-5; v_call: TRBV29-1; cdr3_aa: CSVDLGEEVETQYF
j_call: TRBJ2-3; v_call: TRBV12-3/TRBV12-4; cdr3_aa: CASRGLVADTQYF
j_call: TRBJ2-2; v_call: TRBV3-1; cdr3_aa: CASSQGVSPIGELFF
j_call: TRBJ2-1; v_call: TRBV6-1; cdr3_aa: CASSPEKGFYSEQFF
j_call: TRBJ1-2; v_call: TRBV6-1; cdr3_aa: CASTQGGVYGYTF
j_call: TRBJ2-6; v_call: TRBV27; cdr3_aa: CASSPITTGTYSGANVLTF
j_call: TRBJ2-2; v_call: TRBV24-1; cdr3_aa: CATSDAQKNTGELFF
j_call: TRBJ2-7; v_call: TRBV5-1; cdr3_aa: CASSQEGYEQYF
j_call: TRBJ2-1; v_call: TRBV28; cdr3_aa: CASSLPRLAETYNEQFF
j_call: TRBJ2-2; v_call: TRBV29-1; cdr3_aa: CSGRGASTGELFF
j_call: TRBJ1-2; v_call: TRBV12-3/TRBV12-4; cdr3_aa: CASSYFGTANYGYTF
j_call: TRBJ2-2; v_call: TRBV7-2; cdr3_aa: CASRSRGYLGELFF
j_call: TRBJ2-3; v_call: TRBV7-3; cdr3_aa: CASSRLATGRTDTQYF
j_call: TRBJ2-1; v_call: TRBV29-1; cdr3_aa: CSVLQQGYEQFF
j_call: TRBJ1-2; v_call: TRBV12-3/TRBV12-4; cdr3_aa: CASTRTGTGYTF
j_call: TRBJ2-7; v_call: TRBV7-2; cdr3_aa: CASSLGGGTSYEQYF
j_call: TRBJ1-5; v_call: TRBV6-1; cdr3_aa: CASSEWRDSNQPQHF
j_call: TRBJ1-5; v_call: TRBV12-3/TRBV12-4; cdr3_aa: CASSPTGGDQPQHF
j_call: TRBJ1-6; v_call: TRBV4-3; cdr3_aa: CASSQAPGGSYNSPLHF
j_call: TRBJ2-1; v_call: TRBV24-1; cdr3_aa: CATSRITKDGGNEQFF
j_call: TRBJ2-1; v_call: TRBV19; cdr3_aa: CASTPDSYNEQFF